Listed here are 15 T cell receptor beta chains from one sample, sequenced in a study of T cells after yellow fever vaccination. TCRdb reprocessed the 5' RACE reads via MiXCR and lists one record per CDR3 protein. The table records about 370,000 distinct CDR3 sequences, about 9.9% of them present only once. This material consisted of PBMCs, taken on the day of the first yellow fever vaccination. These receptors all come from a man between 18 and 35 years old who received the YFV17D yellow fever vaccine.

A few counts support this clonotype. This chain joins TRBV5-1 and TRBJ2-2; 8 nucleotides match TRBD1. The CDR3 runs to 15 residues. V trimming: 0 bases; J trimming: 5 bases; junction bases outside the gene matches: 3. In germline, CDR1 is SGHRS, CDR2 YFSETQ. The chain's CDR3 is CASSLGTGITGELFF. CDR3 coding DNA: TGCGCCAGCAGCTTGGGGACAGGGATAACCGGGGAGCTGTTTTTT.

The gene calls are TRBV3-1 and TRBJ2-6; D is perhaps TRBD1 (6 bases). The CDR3 extends over 16 amino acids. From germline, CDR1 is LGHDT and CDR2 YNNKEL (reference sequence). The V gene lost 1 base and the J gene lost 9 bases, with 16 bases spanning the gap. The CDR3 bases are TGTGCCAGCAGCCAAGCCGGGACGGGGACAAACAACGTCCTGACTTTC. Its protein product is CASSQAGTGTNNVLTF.

Only a few counts were recorded for this clonotype. The chain links TRBV9 to TRBJ2-1; D possibly corresponds to TRBD2 (5 bases). Deletions cut 3 bases from V and 4 bases from J, with 11 bases between. The CDR3 loop spans 14 amino acids. The V gene's germline CDR1 is SGDLS and CDR2 YYNGEE. DNA of the CDR3: TGTGCCAGCAGCGGAGCGGCCCGTTACAATGAGCAGTTCTTC. The encoded protein is CASSGAARYNEQFF.

This clonotype was counted at least ten times. The chain is built from TRBV24-1 and TRBJ2-2; the match to TRBD1 covers 9 bases. CDR1 KGHDR and CDR2 SFDVKD come from the germline V gene. V gave up 1 base and J gave up 6 bases; unmatched junction bases: 5. This CDR3 is built from 16 residues. The CDR3 DNA follows: TGTGCCACCAGTGATTTCCTGGGACAGGGTGCCGGGGAGCTGTTTTTT. As protein: CATSDFLGQGAGELFF.

This clonotype was counted between two and nine times. The chain couples TRBV5-4 to TRBJ2-1, with a weak D call TRBD1 (5 bases). V lost 4 bases and J lost 9, with 17 bases in between. Germline V CDR1 and CDR2: SGHNT, YYREEE (reference sequence). This CDR3 region has 14 residues. CDR3 residues: CASSQKQDTGEQFF. CDR3 DNA sequence: TGTGCCAGCAGCCAGAAACAGGACACCGGTGAGCAGTTCTTC.

CDR3 sequence: CASSLSRSGQETQYF. The DNA of the CDR3 is TGCGCCAGCAGCTTATCTCGCAGTGGGCAAGAGACCCAGTACTTC. This rearrangement joins TRBV5-1 to TRBJ2-5; D is unclear. V was cut by 2 bases and J by 2 bases, with 13 bases left in between. The CDR3 is 15 residues long. The germline V gene encodes CDR1 SGHRS and CDR2 YFSETQ.

V gene TRBV6-5 combines with J gene TRBJ1-2; D is perhaps TRBD1 (6 bases). Per the germline V gene, CDR1 is MNHEY and CDR2 is SVGAGI. CDR3 length: 16 residues. V lost 0 bases to trimming and J lost 0 bases, with 11 bases between them. The CDR3 is CASSYSGTPANYGYTF. CDR3 nucleotides: TGTGCCAGCAGTTACTCGGGGACACCTGCTAACTATGGCTACACCTTC.

This clonotype was counted only a few times. The V call is TRBV10-3, the J call TRBJ2-5; 10 nucleotides match TRBD2. In germline, CDR1 is ENHRY, CDR2 SYGVKD. V trimming: 4 bases; J trimming: 2 bases; junction bases outside the gene matches: 10. CDR3 size: 17 residues. CDR3 sequence: CAISGSGGAPRQETQYF. CDR3 in DNA: TGTGCCATCAGTGGCAGCGGGGGGGCTCCCCGTCAAGAGACCCAGTACTTC.

This chain uses TRBV12-3 or TRBV12-4 with TRBJ1-2; D is perhaps TRBD1 (5 bases). Trimming left V 5 bases short and J 7 bases short, with 17 bases between. This CDR3 has 14 residues. The CDR3 sequence: CASSASRVWGGYTF. CDR3 nucleotides: TGTGCCAGCAGTGCAAGCAGGGTTTGGGGTGGCTACACCTTC.

The chain couples TRBV5-1 to TRBJ2-3; perhaps TRBD1 as D (7 bases). The CDR3 contains 15 residues. V lost 3 bases to trimming and J lost 3 bases, with 14 bases between them. In germline, CDR1 is SGHRS, CDR2 YFSETQ. CDR3 amino acids: CASSSQGRWTDTQYF. CDR3 bases: TGCGCCAGCAGCTCACAGGGGAGGTGGACAGATACGCAGTATTTT.

The chain couples TRBV6-5 to TRBJ2-5, with a tentative D call TRBD1 (5 bases). Germline CDR1 reads MNHEY; CDR2 reads SVGAGI. This CDR3 region has 15 residues. V lost 0 bases and J 0 bases, leaving 8 bases between the germline ends. In DNA form, the CDR3 reads TGTGCCAGCAGTTACTCGTCAGGGTACCAAGAGACCCAGTACTTC. It encodes CASSYSSGYQETQYF.

This clonotype was seen more than once but under ten times. The chain employs TRBV7-7 and TRBJ2-7, with unresolved D. The CDR3 has 15 residues. Trimming removed 5 bases from V and 5 bases from J, with 19 bases in between. The germline V gene has CDR1 SSHAT and CDR2 FNYEAQ (reference sequence). The CDR3 nucleotides are TGTGCCAGCAGCATAAACACTGCCAGAAAGAACGAGCAGTACTTC. Protein product: CASSINTARKNEQYF.

The chain has TRBV20-1 and TRBJ2-1; D is uncertain. The CDR3 sequence is 12 residues long. CDR1 and CDR2 (germline): DFQATT, SNEGSKA (reference sequence). V gave up 3 bases and J gave up 2 bases, with 5 bases separating them. CDR3: CSASLAYNEQFF. The CDR3 coding sequence is TGCAGTGCTAGTTTGGCCTACAATGAGCAGTTCTTC.

The chain carries TRBV5-1 and TRBJ2-5, with D tentatively TRBD1 or TRBD2 (5 bases each). The CDR3 spans 14 residues. V lost 1 base to trimming and J lost 5 bases, with 12 bases between them. CDR1 and CDR2 (germline): SGHRS, YFSETQ. The CDR3 loop is CASSLIGTGETQYF. The CDR3 DNA is TGCGCCAGCAGCTTGATAGGGACCGGGGAGACCCAGTACTTC.

In its sample, this clonotype was seen many times. The V gene is TRBV7-8, the J gene TRBJ2-3; D not resolved. Trimming took off 1 base at V and 6 bases at J, with 5 bases between the two ends. The length of the CDR3 is 12 residues. Looked up from germline, CDR1 is SGHVS and CDR2 is FQNEAQ. The CDR3 DNA sequence: TGTGCCAGCAGCTTAGGCAGGGATACGCAGTATTTT. This translates into CASSLGRDTQYF.